Listed below are T cell receptor beta chains from one sample, sequenced in a study of T cells in Graves' hyperthyroidism and ophthalmopathy. TCRdb fed the multiplex PCR reads into MiXCR, producing one record per CDR3 protein. The sample includes nearly 600,000 distinct CDR3 sequences, 13% to 15% of them seen just once. Sequencing was done on a sample of blood. Receptors were obtained from a woman aged 18-29 years with Graves' ophthalmopathy. CDR3s include the opening cysteine and the closing phenylalanine or tryptophan. D genes are given only for firm matches. A clone size is listed for some rows: how often the clone was seen (once, few, many), or a class if it is expanded.

D gene	V gene	J gene	clone size	CDR3 DNA	CDR3 protein
.	TRBV6-6	TRBJ2-5	many	TGTGCCAGCAGTTACTCTCGAGGGGCTTCGGGACCGTCAAAGCGGGAGACCCAGTACTTC	CASSYSRGASGPSKRETQYF
.	TRBV29-1	TRBJ1-3	.	TGCAGCGTTGAAGGGACAGCTGGAAACACCATATATTTT	CSVEGTAGNTIYF
.	TRBV6-1	TRBJ1-1	many	TGTGCCAGCAGTTATTTGTTGGTTCTGAACACTGAAGCTTTCTTT	CASSYLLVLNTEAFF
TRBD2	TRBV6-1	TRBJ2-1	many	TGTGCCACCAGACCGACTAGCGGGATCGCAAATGAGCAGTTCTTC	CATRPTSGIANEQFF
TRBD2	TRBV25-1	TRBJ2-1	.	TGTGCCAGCAGTACGGGTAGCGGGAGAGGGAATGAGCAGTTCTTC	CASSTGSGRGNEQFF
.	TRBV2	TRBJ2-7	many	TGTGCCAGCAGTGAATCCGTACACGAGCAGTACTTC	CASSESVHEQYF
.	TRBV7-2	TRBJ2-3	many	TGTGCCAGCAGCCGTCGCGCCCCCCTTATCGCGCAGTATTTT	CASSRRAPLIAQYF
TRBD2	TRBV7-9	TRBJ2-5	few	TGTGCCAGCAGCTTTCCCTTTGTAGCGGGAGGGCTAGAGACCCAGTACTTC	CASSFPFVAGGLETQYF
.	TRBV10-1	TRBJ2-6	.	TGCGCCAGCAGTGAGAACGGAATCCTCCGCTCTGGGGCCAACGTCCTGACTTTC	CASSENGILRSGANVLTF
TRBD2	TRBV29-1	TRBJ2-7	many	TGCAGCGTGCTGACTAGCGGGAGCTCCTACGAGCAGTACTTC	CSVLTSGSSYEQYF
TRBD1	TRBV29-1	TRBJ1-1	many	TGCAGCGGGGGGACAGGGTCGACTGAAGCTTTCTTT	CSGGTGSTEAFF
TRBD2	TRBV19	TRBJ2-1	.	TGTGCCAGTAGTATCTCTAGCGGAGTCCACAATGAGCAGTTCTTC	CASSISSGVHNEQFF
.	TRBV28	TRBJ2-2	few	TGTGCCAGCAGTTTATGGGGGGAGTATATCGGGGAGCTGTTTTTT	CASSLWGEYIGELFF
.	TRBV2	TRBJ1-5	many	TGTGCCAGCAGCCGGGAGAGTAGCAATCAGCCCCAGCATTTT	CASSRESSNQPQHF
.	TRBV5-1	TRBJ1-4	.	TGCGCCAGCAGCTTACATGGCGGTGAAAAACTGTTTTTT	CASSLHGGEKLFF
.	TRBV9	TRBJ2-7	.	TGTGCCACCAGCAGAGATTTACTTATCTACGAGGGCTACGAGCAGTACTTC	CATSRDLLIYEGYEQYF
TRBD2	TRBV20-1	TRBJ2-1	.	TGCAGTGCTAGAACTAGCGGGAGGGCCAACGAGCAGTTCTTC	CSARTSGRANEQFF
.	TRBV28	TRBJ2-1	.	TGTGCCAGCGTCGTAGAACTAGTCCCGTTTGGAGGTCACGATGAGCAGTTCTTC	CASVVELVPFGGHDEQFF
TRBD1	TRBV29-1	TRBJ2-7	few	TGCAGCGTCGTTCCGGGACAGGGGGTACGCGAGCAGTACTTC	CSVVPGQGVREQYF
TRBD2	TRBV7-2	TRBJ2-7	many	TGTGCCAGCAGCCGAGAGCGGGGGTACTACGAGCAGTACTTC	CASSRERGYYEQYF
TRBD2	TRBV20-1	TRBJ2-5	few	TGCAGTGCCCCGCCCGGGACGGGCGGGAGTGTGACCCAGTACTTC	CSAPPGTGGSVTQYF
.	TRBV6-1	TRBJ2-7	.	TGTGCCAGCAGCCGGGACATCTACGAGCAGTACTTC	CASSRDIYEQYF
.	TRBV30	TRBJ1-5	few	TGTGCCTGGAGCCCCGTTGAGGCAGGGGACTTCAATCAGCCCCAGCATTTT	CAWSPVEAGDFNQPQHF
.	TRBV4-1	TRBJ2-6	.	TGCGCCAGCAGCCAAGAAAGGGGTAATGGGGCCAACGTCCTGACTTTC	CASSQERGNGANVLTF
.	TRBV12-3/TRBV12-4	TRBJ1-2	many	TGTGCCAGCAGTTTCGGACCCACCATTTATGGCTACACCTTC	CASSFGPTIYGYTF
.	TRBV20-1	TRBJ2-5	.	TGCAGTGCTAGAGATCCGGAGCGGAGCGGCCGGCAGGGAGAGACCCAGTACTTC	CSARDPERSGRQGETQYF
.	TRBV6-1	TRBJ2-2	.	TGTGCCAGCAGTGAAGTGCAGGCTCAAGGGGAGCTGTTTTTT	CASSEVQAQGELFF
.	TRBV6-6	TRBJ1-5	many	TGTGCCAGCAGTTACAGGGGAACAGGGTCCCTTGGCAATCAGCCCCAGCATTTT	CASSYRGTGSLGNQPQHF
TRBD2	TRBV29-1	TRBJ2-7	many	TGCAGCGTTGCGGGGGGGCTAGCGGGAGTCAGCGCCTACGAGCAGTACTTC	CSVAGGLAGVSAYEQYF
TRBD1	TRBV19	TRBJ2-7	.	TGTGCCAGTAGTCAGGACAGGGGTTTGAAGCAGTACTTC	CASSQDRGLKQYF
.	TRBV7-9	TRBJ2-1	many	TGTGCCAGCAGTCTAATAGGGGCCCTGTCCGAGCAGTTCTTC	CASSLIGALSEQFF
.	TRBV7-9	TRBJ2-5	many	TGTGCCAGCAGCTTAGTGGGTGTGGAGACCCAGTACTTC	CASSLVGVETQYF
TRBD2	TRBV19	TRBJ2-1	.	TGTGCCAGCCTCGGACCGCCGGGACTAGCGGAGCAGTTCTTC	CASLGPPGLAEQFF
.	TRBV7-9	TRBJ1-5	.	TGTGCCAGCAGCCCCGGGACAAAGGGATATGGTCAGCCCCAGCATTTT	CASSPGTKGYGQPQHF
.	TRBV28	TRBJ1-3	few	TGTGCCAGCAGTTTATTCCGTGGGGGTGCTGGAAACACCATATATTTT	CASSLFRGGAGNTIYF
TRBD1	TRBV28	TRBJ1-1	many	TGTGCCAGCAGTTCGGGACAGCGTAACACTGAAGCTTTCTTT	CASSSGQRNTEAFF
TRBD2	TRBV6-4	TRBJ2-2	few	TGTGCCAGCAGTGACTCAAGGGTAGCGGGAGTCGCCGGGGAGCTGTTTTTT	CASSDSRVAGVAGELFF
.	TRBV11-3	TRBJ1-5	.	TGTGCCAGGGGGGGTCAGCCCCAGCATTTT	CARGGQPQHF
.	TRBV18	TRBJ1-3	.	TGTGCCAGCACCTACGGGGGACCGGGAAACACCATATATTTT	CASTYGGPGNTIYF
.	TRBV9	TRBJ2-2	few	TGTGCCAGCAGCGTAGCTATGAACGGGGAGCTGTTTTTT	CASSVAMNGELFF
TRBD2	TRBV11-2	TRBJ2-3	many	TGTGCCAGCAGCTTATCTCCGGCTAGCGGGAGCACAGATACGCAGTATTTT	CASSLSPASGSTDTQYF
TRBD1	TRBV6-2/TRBV6-3	TRBJ2-7	many	TGTGCCAGCAGTTCCGTAGGGACAGGCCAGTCCTACGAGCAGTACTTC	CASSSVGTGQSYEQYF
TRBD2	TRBV29-1	TRBJ2-5	.	TGCAGCGCCCTGCAAATGGGTGGGGGGGGGGAGACCCAGTACTTC	CSALQMGGGGETQYF
.	TRBV10-3	TRBJ2-1	.	TGTGCCATCAGTGAACTCCCGGTAGGGGTAAGCTCCTACAATGAGCAGTTCTTC	CAISELPVGVSSYNEQFF
.	TRBV20-1	TRBJ2-2	.	TGCAGTGCTAGACCCCACGGGGGCACCGGGGAGCTGTTTTTT	CSARPHGGTGELFF